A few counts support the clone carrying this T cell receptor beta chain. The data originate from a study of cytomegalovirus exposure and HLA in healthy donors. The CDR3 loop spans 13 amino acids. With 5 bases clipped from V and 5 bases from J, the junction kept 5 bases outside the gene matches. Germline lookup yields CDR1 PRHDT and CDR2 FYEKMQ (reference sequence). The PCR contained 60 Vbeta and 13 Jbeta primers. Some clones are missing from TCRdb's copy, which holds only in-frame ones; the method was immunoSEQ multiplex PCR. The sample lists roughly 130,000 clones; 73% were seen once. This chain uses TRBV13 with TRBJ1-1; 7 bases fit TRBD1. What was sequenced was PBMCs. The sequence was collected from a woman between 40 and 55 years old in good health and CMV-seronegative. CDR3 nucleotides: TGTGCCAGCAGCGAGGGGGCTCGAACTGAAGCTTTCTTT. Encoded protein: CASSEGARTEAFF.